This T cell receptor (beta chain) was captured by sequencing in a study of blood T cells in healthy people across ages. Overall study results and limits: Both naive CD4+ cell counts and diversity were greater in long-lived donors than in aged donors. With age, beta diversity per million T cells declined roughly linearly, significantly by 40.

Details on this clonotype: Its antigen is undetermined.

The CDR3 consists of 15 residues. The ends were cut back, 0 bases at V and 5 bases at J, with 15 bases in the middle. Germline assignment: CDR1 DFQATT and CDR2 SNEGSKA (reference sequence). Next came a second PCR, run for roughly 6 to 11 cycles, which used a sample-barcoded 5' primer along with a J-beta primer mix. In TCRdb, the 5' RACE reads were re-called with MiXCR into one record per CDR3 protein. The repertoire includes roughly 500,000 distinct CDR3 sequences, approximately 25% of them detected once, and approximately 17% sits in the top ten. The chain combines TRBV20-1 with TRBJ2-3, with a weak D call TRBD2 (7 bases). The source material was blood. The source of this sequence is a woman in her 70s in good health. CDR3 DNA sequence: TGCAGTGCTAGAGATTGGGGGGGGCTGGAAGATACGCAGTATTTT. Encoded protein: CSARDWGGLEDTQYF.